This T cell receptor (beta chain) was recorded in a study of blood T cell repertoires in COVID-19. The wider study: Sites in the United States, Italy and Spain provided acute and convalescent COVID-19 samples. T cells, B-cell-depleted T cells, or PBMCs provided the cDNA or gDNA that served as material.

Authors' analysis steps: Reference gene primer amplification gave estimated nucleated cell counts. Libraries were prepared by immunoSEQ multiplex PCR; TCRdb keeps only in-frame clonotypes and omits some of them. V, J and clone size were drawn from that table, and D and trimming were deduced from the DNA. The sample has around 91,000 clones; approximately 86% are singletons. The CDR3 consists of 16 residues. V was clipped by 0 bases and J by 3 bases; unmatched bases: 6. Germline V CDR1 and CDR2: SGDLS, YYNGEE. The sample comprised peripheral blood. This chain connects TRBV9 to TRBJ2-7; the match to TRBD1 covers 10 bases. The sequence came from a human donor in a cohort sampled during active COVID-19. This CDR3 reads CASSVAGTGVIYEQYF. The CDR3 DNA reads TGTGCCAGCAGCGTAGCCGGGACAGGGGTCATCTACGAGCAGTACTTC.